This T cell receptor beta chain was sequenced in a study of shared clonotypes between healthy human individuals. Study details: The cohort had two women and a few men, ages 18 to 49.

With respect to this clone: Antigen specificity is unknown.

Method: immunoSEQ multiplex PCR; TCRdb's copy keeps in-frame clones and lacks some. The sample has about 2 million clones, around 96% seen once. Trimming stripped 0 bases from V and 2 bases from J, with 12 bases between. The germline CDR1 and CDR2 sequences are LGHNA and YSLEER. CDR3 size: 16 residues. Overall study findings and caveats: The naive CD4 repertoires of several donors were compared, and approximately 5.3% of clonotypes were shared.

Terminally differentiated effector memory CD45RA+ cells were excluded from the naive CD8 cells, which were CD45RO-negative and positively selected for CCR7. This TCR was sampled from a young man in good health. The sample taken for sequencing was naive CD8+ T cells sorted from blood. The chain combines TRBV4-3 with TRBJ2-3; D possibly corresponds to TRBD2 (5 bases). CDR3 DNA: TGCGCCAGCAGCCAAGAATCAGCGGAGAACACAGATACGCAGTATTTT. It encodes CASSQESAENTDTQYF.